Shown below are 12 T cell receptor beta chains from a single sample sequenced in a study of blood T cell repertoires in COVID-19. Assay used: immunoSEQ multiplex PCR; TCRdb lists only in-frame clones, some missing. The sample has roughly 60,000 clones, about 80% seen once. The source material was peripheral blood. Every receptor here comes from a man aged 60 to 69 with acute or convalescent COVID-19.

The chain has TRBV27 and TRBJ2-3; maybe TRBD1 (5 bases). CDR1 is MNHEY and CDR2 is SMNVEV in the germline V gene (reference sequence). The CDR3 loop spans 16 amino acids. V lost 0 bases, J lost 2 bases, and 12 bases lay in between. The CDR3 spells CASSLSMTVYTDTQYF. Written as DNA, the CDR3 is TGTGCCAGCAGTTTATCCATGACAGTTTACACAGATACGCAGTATTTT.

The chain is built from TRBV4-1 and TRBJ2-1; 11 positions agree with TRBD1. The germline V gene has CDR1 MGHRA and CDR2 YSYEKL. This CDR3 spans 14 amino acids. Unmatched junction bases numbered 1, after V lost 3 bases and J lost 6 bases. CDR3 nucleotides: TGCGCCAGCAGCCACGGGACAGGGGGCAATGAGCAGTTCTTC. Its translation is CASSHGTGGNEQFF.

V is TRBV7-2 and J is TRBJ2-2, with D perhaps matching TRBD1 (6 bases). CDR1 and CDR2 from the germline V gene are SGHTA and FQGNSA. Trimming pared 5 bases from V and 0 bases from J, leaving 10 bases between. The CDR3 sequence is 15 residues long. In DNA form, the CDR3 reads TGTGCCAGCAGCATCAGGGGAACGAACACCGGGGAGCTGTTTTTT. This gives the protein CASSIRGTNTGELFF.

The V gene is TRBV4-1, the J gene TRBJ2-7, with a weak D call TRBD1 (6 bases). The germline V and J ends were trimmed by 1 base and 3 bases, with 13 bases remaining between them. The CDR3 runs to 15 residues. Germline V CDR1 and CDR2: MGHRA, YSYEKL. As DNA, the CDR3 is TGCGCCAGCAGCCAAGTAACAGGGTTGAACTACGAGCAGTACTTC. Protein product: CASSQVTGLNYEQYF.

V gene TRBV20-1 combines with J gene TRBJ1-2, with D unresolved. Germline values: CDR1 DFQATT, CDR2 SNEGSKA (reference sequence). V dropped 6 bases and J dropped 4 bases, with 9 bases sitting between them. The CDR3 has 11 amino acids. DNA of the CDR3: TGCAGTGCCGATGGCTTCTATGGCTACACCTTC. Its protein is CSADGFYGYTF.

The CDR3 region is CASSDYYSNQPQHF. In DNA, the CDR3 is TGTGCCAGCAGTGATTACTATAGCAATCAGCCCCAGCATTTT. This chain uses TRBV25-1 with TRBJ1-5; D call uncertain. With 3 bases removed from V and 0 bases from J, the gap between germline ends came to 6 bases. Per germline, CDR1 MGHDK and CDR2 SYGVNS. This CDR3 comprises 14 residues.

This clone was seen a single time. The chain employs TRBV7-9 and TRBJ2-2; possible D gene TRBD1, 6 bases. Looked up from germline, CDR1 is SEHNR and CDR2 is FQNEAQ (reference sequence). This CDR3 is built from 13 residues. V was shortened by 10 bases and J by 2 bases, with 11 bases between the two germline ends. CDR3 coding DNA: TGTGCCAACCTCAGGGGTAACACCGGGGAGCTGTTTTTT. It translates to CANLRGNTGELFF.

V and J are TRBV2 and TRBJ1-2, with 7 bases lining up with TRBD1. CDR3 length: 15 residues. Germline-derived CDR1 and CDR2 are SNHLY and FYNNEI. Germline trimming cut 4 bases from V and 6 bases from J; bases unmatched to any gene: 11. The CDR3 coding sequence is TGTGCCAGCAGTGGTACCGGGACAGAATGGAATGGCTACACCTTC. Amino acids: CASSGTGTEWNGYTF.

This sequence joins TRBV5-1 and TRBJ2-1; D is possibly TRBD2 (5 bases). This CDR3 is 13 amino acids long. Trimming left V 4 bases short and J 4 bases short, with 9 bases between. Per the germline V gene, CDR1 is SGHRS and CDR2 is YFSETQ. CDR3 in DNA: TGCGCCAGCAGCGCGGGCCGTTACAATGAGCAGTTCTTC. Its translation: CASSAGRYNEQFF. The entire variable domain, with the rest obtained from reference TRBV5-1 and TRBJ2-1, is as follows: KAGVTQTPRYLIKTRGQQVTLSCSPISGHRSVSWYQQTPGQGLQFLFEYFSETQRNKGNFPGRFSGRQFSNSRSEMNVSTLELGDSALYLCASSAGRYNEQFFGPGTRLTVL.

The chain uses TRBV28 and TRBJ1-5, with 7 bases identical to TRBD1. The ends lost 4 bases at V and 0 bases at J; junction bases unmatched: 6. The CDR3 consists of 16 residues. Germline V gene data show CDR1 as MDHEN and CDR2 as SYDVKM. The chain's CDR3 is CASSYRTGYSNQPQHF. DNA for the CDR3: TGTGCCAGCAGTTACCGGACAGGCTATAGCAATCAGCCCCAGCATTTT. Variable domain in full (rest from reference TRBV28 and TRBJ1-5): DVKVTQSSRYLVKRTGEKVFLECVQDMDHENMFWYRQDPGLGLRLIYFSYDVKMKEKGDIPEGYSVSREKKERFSLILESASTNQTSMYLCASSYRTGYSNQPQHFGDGTRLSIL.

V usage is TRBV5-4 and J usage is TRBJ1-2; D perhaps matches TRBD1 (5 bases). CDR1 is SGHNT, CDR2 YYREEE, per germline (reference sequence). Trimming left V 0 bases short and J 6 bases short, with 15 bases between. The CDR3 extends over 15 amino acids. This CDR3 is CASSLALSGVDGYTF. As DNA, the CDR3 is TGTGCCAGCAGCTTGGCCCTGTCGGGGGTTGATGGCTACACCTTC.

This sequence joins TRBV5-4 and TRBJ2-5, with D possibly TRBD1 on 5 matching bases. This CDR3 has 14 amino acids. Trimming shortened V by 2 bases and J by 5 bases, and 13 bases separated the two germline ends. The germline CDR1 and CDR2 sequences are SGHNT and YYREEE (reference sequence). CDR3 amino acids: CASSFKGLGETQYF. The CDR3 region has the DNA TGTGCCAGCAGCTTCAAGGGGCTGGGGGAGACCCAGTACTTC.